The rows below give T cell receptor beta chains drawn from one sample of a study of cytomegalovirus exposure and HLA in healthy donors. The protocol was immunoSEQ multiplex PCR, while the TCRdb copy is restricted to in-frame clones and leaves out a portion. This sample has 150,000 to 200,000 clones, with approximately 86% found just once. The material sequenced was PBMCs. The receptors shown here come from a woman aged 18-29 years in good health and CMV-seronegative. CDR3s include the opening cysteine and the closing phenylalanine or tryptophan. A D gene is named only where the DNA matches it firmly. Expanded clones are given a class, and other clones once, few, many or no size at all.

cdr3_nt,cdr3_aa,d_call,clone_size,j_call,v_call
TGTGCCTGCCGGACTAGCGGACTGGGTGAGCAGTTCTTC,CACRTSGLGEQFF,TRBD2,-,TRBJ2-1,TRBV6-1
TGTGCCAGCAGTCCCCCTCGCGGGTTAGAGACCCAGTACTTC,CASSPPRGLETQYF,-,-,TRBJ2-5,TRBV28
TGTGCCAGCAGTGATAGTAGGGGCACTGAAGCTTTCTTT,CASSDSRGTEAFF,-,-,TRBJ1-1,TRBV6-1
TGCAGCGTTGAACCAGGTGACAGCTTCGAGGCCTTTCTTGGCTACACCTTC,CSVEPGDSFEAFLGYTF,-,-,TRBJ1-2,TRBV29-1
TGTGCCAGCAGCCCAACGAGGGGGCCAGAGACCCAGTACTTC,CASSPTRGPETQYF,TRBD1,once,TRBJ2-5,TRBV14
TGTGCCAGCAGCTTGGTACAGAACTATGGCTACACCTTC,CASSLVQNYGYTF,-,-,TRBJ1-2,TRBV5-5
TGTGCCAGCAGCTTAGATCGACAGGGGAGGAACACTGAAGCTTTCTTT,CASSLDRQGRNTEAFF,TRBD1,-,TRBJ1-1,TRBV7-9
TGTGCCAGCGACAGGGAGGATGAAAAACTGTTTTTT,CASDREDEKLFF,TRBD1,-,TRBJ1-4,TRBV2
TGTGCCAGTAGTTCCCGACGGGGACAGATCCTCTACGAGCAGTACTTC,CASSSRRGQILYEQYF,TRBD1,-,TRBJ2-7,TRBV19
TGTGCCAGCAGTTTCTTTTCACAGGGAAGCAATCAGCCCCAGCATTTT,CASSFFSQGSNQPQHF,-,-,TRBJ1-5,TRBV28
TGTGCCAGTAGTACGGGGTCAGGGGCCAACGTCCTGACTTTC,CASSTGSGANVLTF,-,-,TRBJ2-6,TRBV19
TGTGCCAGTAGTATAGGGGGCAGGGCTGGGGCCAACGTCCTGACTTTC,CASSIGGRAGANVLTF,-,-,TRBJ2-6,TRBV19
TGTGCCAGCAGTGAAGACCGGGATTTCGGGAACACCATATATTTT,CASSEDRDFGNTIYF,-,-,TRBJ1-3,TRBV6-1
TGTGCCACCAGCACACTGGGACGGGGGAGTAATCAGCCCCAGCATTTT,CATSTLGRGSNQPQHF,-,-,TRBJ1-5,TRBV15
TGTGCCAGCAGCGTAACACAGGGGGGGACTGAAGCTTTCTTT,CASSVTQGGTEAFF,TRBD1,-,TRBJ1-1,TRBV9
TGTGCCAGCAGTTTAGGTTCGGACAACTTAAATGAGCAGTTCTTC,CASSLGSDNLNEQFF,-,-,TRBJ2-1,TRBV28
TGTGCCAGCAGTTCCACCACCTTTAGACAGTCCTACGAGCAGTACTTC,CASSSTTFRQSYEQYF,-,once,TRBJ2-7,TRBV27
TGTGCCAGCAGTTTACCCCAGGGGCTAGGGGAGCAGTTCTTC,CASSLPQGLGEQFF,-,-,TRBJ2-1,TRBV28
TGTGCCAGCAGCTGGGGGACTAGCGTATACAATGAGCAGTTCTTC,CASSWGTSVYNEQFF,TRBD2,-,TRBJ2-1,TRBV7-8
TGTGCCAGTAGTAAAGGGACAGGTAGGAGCACCGGGGAGCTGTTTTTT,CASSKGTGRSTGELFF,TRBD1,-,TRBJ2-2,TRBV19
TGTGCCAGCAGTTACTCGGGCCGCGCCAACGAGCAGTACTTC,CASSYSGRANEQYF,-,few,TRBJ2-7,TRBV6-6
TGCGCCAGCCGACCTTCAGCGGGGGCGGGAAACACCATATATTTT,CASRPSAGAGNTIYF,-,once,TRBJ1-3,TRBV4-1
TGCGCCAGCAGCCGGGGAGTTGGCACAGATACGCAGTATTTT,CASSRGVGTDTQYF,-,-,TRBJ2-3,TRBV4-1
TGTGCCAGCAGCTTAGGAACAGGTTCGGTCACTGAAGCTTTCTTT,CASSLGTGSVTEAFF,-,-,TRBJ1-1,TRBV7-2
TGCAGCGTTGAACCGGGGAGCCCCTACAATGAGCAGTTCTTC,CSVEPGSPYNEQFF,-,-,TRBJ2-1,TRBV29-1
TGTGCCAGCAGTCTACAGGGATTAGCTAACTATGGCTACACCTTC,CASSLQGLANYGYTF,-,-,TRBJ1-2,TRBV6-5
TGTGCCAGCAGCTCGGGACAGTTCCTCGGGAGTGAGCAGTTCTTC,CASSSGQFLGSEQFF,-,-,TRBJ2-1,TRBV7-2
TGTGCCAGCAGCGAGTGGACAGGGGGAAACACCATATATTTT,CASSEWTGGNTIYF,TRBD1,-,TRBJ1-3,TRBV7-9
TGTGCCAGCCAGTTAGACAGGAACACCGGGGAGCTGTTTTTT,CASQLDRNTGELFF,-,-,TRBJ2-2,TRBV2
TGCGCCAGCAGCCAAGATCCAGGGTGGCAGCCCCAGCATTTT,CASSQDPGWQPQHF,-,-,TRBJ1-5,TRBV4-1
TGTGCCAGCATCCCAGGGCAGGGGGCTAATGGCTACACCTTC,CASIPGQGANGYTF,TRBD1,-,TRBJ1-2,TRBV28
TGTGCCAGCAGCCTAGGGACTAGCGGTGGAGATACGCAGTATTTT,CASSLGTSGGDTQYF,TRBD2,once,TRBJ2-3,TRBV27
TGTGCCAGCAGGCCAACGGGGGTGCCCACAGATACGCAGTATTTT,CASRPTGVPTDTQYF,-,-,TRBJ2-3,TRBV28
TGTGCCAGCAGTTTCCGGACAGGGGGCCCCCGGTTTGCCGGGGAGCTGTTTTTT,CASSFRTGGPRFAGELFF,TRBD1,once,TRBJ2-2,TRBV27
TGCGCCAGCAGCTTGGCCAACAGGGCGATAGGCACTGAAGCTTTCTTT,CASSLANRAIGTEAFF,-,-,TRBJ1-1,TRBV5-1
TGTGCCAGCAGTGGGATTTCGAGACTAGTTTTCTTC,CASSGISRLVFF,-,-,TRBJ2-1,TRBV6-1
TGTGCCAGCAGTTACGGGCTAGCGGGCTCCTACGAGCAGTACTTC,CASSYGLAGSYEQYF,TRBD2,few,TRBJ2-7,TRBV6-5
TGTGCCAGCAGCCCCGGGACTAGCGTCTACAATGAGCAGTTCTTC,CASSPGTSVYNEQFF,TRBD2,-,TRBJ2-1,TRBV11-3
TGTGCCAGTGGGGGGGAGCAGTACTTC,CASGGEQYF,-,few,TRBJ2-7,TRBV6-6